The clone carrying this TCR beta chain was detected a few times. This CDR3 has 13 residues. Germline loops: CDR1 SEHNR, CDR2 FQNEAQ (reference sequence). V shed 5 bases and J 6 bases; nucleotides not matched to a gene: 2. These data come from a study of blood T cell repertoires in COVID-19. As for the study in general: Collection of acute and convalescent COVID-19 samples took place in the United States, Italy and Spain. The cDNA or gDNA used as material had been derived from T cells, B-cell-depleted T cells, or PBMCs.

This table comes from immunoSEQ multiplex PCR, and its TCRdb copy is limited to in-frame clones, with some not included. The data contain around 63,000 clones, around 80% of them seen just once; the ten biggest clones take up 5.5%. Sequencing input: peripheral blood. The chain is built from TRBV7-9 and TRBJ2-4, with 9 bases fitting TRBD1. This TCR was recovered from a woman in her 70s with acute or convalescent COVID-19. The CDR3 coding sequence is TGTGCCAGCAGCCCGGGACAGGGAAACATTCAGTACTTC. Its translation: CASSPGQGNIQYF.